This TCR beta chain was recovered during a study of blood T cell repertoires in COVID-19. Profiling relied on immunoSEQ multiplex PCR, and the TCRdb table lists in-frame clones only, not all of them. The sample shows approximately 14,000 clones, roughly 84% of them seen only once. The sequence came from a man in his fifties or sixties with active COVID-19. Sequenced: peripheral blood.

The CDR3: CASSNGRVASSYNEQFF. The CDR3 DNA reads TGTGCCAGCAGCAACGGGCGGGTCGCCAGCTCCTACAATGAGCAGTTCTTC. The chain combines TRBV21-1 with TRBJ2-1; the table gives TRBD2 as D, unverified against the DNA. TRBV21-1 constitutes a pseudogene. The CDR3 totals 17 residues.